Each of the 26 T cell receptor beta chains below was sequenced from the same sample in a study of blood T cell repertoires in COVID-19. Method: immunoSEQ multiplex PCR; TCRdb's copy keeps in-frame clones and lacks some. This sample has roughly 55,000 clones, with around four fifths found just once. Sequenced sample: peripheral blood. All receptors derive from a woman aged 60-75 years with acute or convalescent COVID-19.

The chain is built from TRBV7-2 and TRBJ2-2; the match to TRBD1 covers 7 bases. The CDR3 consists of 18 residues. Per the germline V gene, CDR1 is SGHTA and CDR2 is FQGNSA. Unmatched junction bases numbered 10, after V lost 2 bases and J lost 1 base. CDR3 in DNA: TGTGCCAGCAGCTTAAGTGTGGGGGACAGTAAGAACACCGGGGAGCTGTTTTTT. Its protein is CASSLSVGDSKNTGELFF. The whole variable domain, remainder taken from reference TRBV7-2 and TRBJ2-2, is GAGVSQSPSNKVTEKGKDVELRCDPISGHTALYWYRQSLGQGLEFLIYFQGNSAPDKSGLPSDRFSAERTGGSVSTLTIQRTQQEDSAVYLCASSLSVGDSKNTGELFFGEGSRLTVL.

This clone was counted between two and nine times. The CDR3 spells CSVILGGNQPQHF. The CDR3 DNA reads TGCAGCGTTATTCTCGGGGGGAATCAGCCCCAGCATTTT. The gene calls are TRBV29-1 and TRBJ1-5; the D gene is possibly TRBD1 (5 bases). The CDR3 spans 13 residues. Trimming shortened V by 5 bases and J by 4 bases, and 12 bases separated the two germline ends. Germline CDR1 SQVTM, CDR2 ANQGSEA.

J is TRBJ2-1 and V is TRBV7-8; maybe TRBD1 (5 bases). Trimming pared 0 bases from V and 10 bases from J, leaving 13 bases between. Per germline, CDR1 SGHVS and CDR2 FQNEAQ. The CDR3 has 14 residues. Here the CDR3 reads CASSLAVARGEQFF. In nucleotides, the CDR3 is TGTGCCAGCAGCTTAGCCGTGGCTAGGGGAGAGCAGTTCTTC.

This chain links TRBV5-5 with TRBJ1-1, with a weak D call TRBD1 (5 bases). Trimming took 2 bases from V and 4 from J, leaving 18 bases between them. Germline V gene sequence: CDR1 SGHKS, CDR2 YYEKEE (reference sequence). CDR3 length: 16 residues. DNA for the CDR3: TGTGCCAGCAGCTTAAGAATTCAGGGTGGGGTCACTGAAGCTTTCTTT. It yields the protein CASSLRIQGGVTEAFF.

The V call is TRBV27, the J call TRBJ1-2; 8 positions match TRBD1. The CDR3 is 18 amino acids. With 3 bases clipped from V and 1 base from J, the junction kept 13 bases outside the gene matches. Germline CDR1 reads MNHEY; CDR2 reads SMNVEV (reference sequence). The CDR3 DNA reads as TGTGCCAGCAGTTTGGTGAGGGGGACAGGAGGGAATAACTATGGCTACACCTTC. Translated: CASSLVRGTGGNNYGYTF.

The chain recombines TRBV6-1 with TRBJ1-2; a possible D gene is TRBD1 (6 bases). V dropped 2 bases and J dropped 7 bases, with 14 bases sitting between them. CDR3 length equals 14 residues. The V gene's germline CDR1 is MNHNS and CDR2 SASEGT. The CDR3 DNA reads TGTGCCAGCAGTGAATACGGGGGGCCAGGTGGCTACACCTTC. Its protein is CASSEYGGPGGYTF.

V usage is TRBV5-1 and J usage is TRBJ2-5, with D possibly being TRBD1 (5 bases). CDR1 is SGHRS and CDR2 is YFSETQ in the germline V gene. This CDR3 has 14 amino acids. V shed 4 bases and J shed 5 bases, with 15 bases lying between them. CDR3 in amino acids: CASSPPQGTETQYF. The CDR3 DNA sequence: TGCGCCAGCAGCCCCCCCCAGGGCACGGAGACCCAGTACTTC.

The V gene is TRBV4-2, the J gene TRBJ2-1, with TRBD2 identical over 11 bases. V was pared by 5 bases and J by 3 bases, with 15 bases of the junction left unmatched. The CDR3 consists of 19 residues. Germline V gene sequence: CDR1 LGHNA, CDR2 YNFKEQ. The chain's CDR3 is CASSFYSVAGGHNYNEQFF. Here the CDR3 DNA reads TGTGCCAGCAGCTTCTATTCCGTAGCGGGGGGGCATAACTACAATGAGCAGTTCTTC.

The table lists this clone with a few counts. The chain combines TRBV7-3 with TRBJ2-3; maybe TRBD1 (5 bases). The CDR3 is 15 amino acids. V was trimmed by 5 bases and J by 2 bases, leaving 14 bases between them. Germline CDR1 SGHTA, CDR2 FQGTGA. CDR3 protein: CASSGKGRPTDTQYF. As DNA, the CDR3 is TGTGCCAGCAGCGGTAAGGGGCGACCCACAGATACGCAGTATTTT.

The CDR3 DNA is TGTGCCTCAAAAACAGGGATCTATGGCTACACCTTC. This sequence encodes CASKTGIYGYTF. The rearrangement links TRBV30 to TRBJ1-2; TRBD1 might be the D (6 bases). Per germline, CDR1 GTSNPN and CDR2 SVGIG (reference sequence). Trimming took off 7 bases at V and 4 bases at J, with 13 bases between the two ends. This CDR3 contains 12 residues.

The chain combines TRBV30 with TRBJ2-3, with 8 bases matching TRBD2. The ends lost 2 bases at V and 2 bases at J; junction bases unmatched: 3. CDR1 and CDR2 from the germline V gene are GTSNPN and SVGIG (reference sequence). The CDR3 covers 14 residues. CDR3 protein: CAWSRGGNTDTQYF. The DNA of the CDR3 is TGTGCCTGGAGTCGCGGGGGGAACACAGATACGCAGTATTTT. Complete variable domain (other parts from reference TRBV30 and TRBJ2-3): SQTIHQWPATLVQPVGSPLSLECTVEGTSNPNLYWYRQAAGRGLQLLFYSVGIGQISSEVPQNLSASRPQDRQFILSSKKLLLSDSGFYLCAWSRGGNTDTQYFGPGTRLTVL.

This chain connects TRBV18 to TRBJ2-7; TRBD2 aligns across 14 bases. CDR3 size: 18 residues. The trim removed 4 bases at V and 3 bases at J, leaving 11 bases unmatched. Germline loops: CDR1 KGHSH, CDR2 LQKENI. The CDR3 coding sequence is TGTGCCAGCTCACACTCGGGACTAGCGGGAGTGGGGCTCTACGAGCAGTACTTC. Protein sequence: CASSHSGLAGVGLYEQYF.

V is TRBV28 and J is TRBJ1-3; maybe TRBD1 (6 bases). Germline assignment: CDR1 MDHEN and CDR2 SYDVKM. The CDR3 loop spans 14 amino acids. The V and J ends lost 5 bases and 4 bases respectively, with 12 bases between them. The CDR3, as DNA: TGTGCCAGCAGTGCCCGGGGGGCAGGAAACACCATATATTTT. This gives the protein CASSARGAGNTIYF.

The chain joins TRBV6-5 to TRBJ2-7, with a weak D call TRBD1 (6 bases). The CDR3 extends over 12 amino acids. Germline assignment: CDR1 MNHEY and CDR2 SVGAGI. Deletions cut 8 bases from V and 3 bases from J, with 11 bases between. The DNA of the CDR3 is TGTGCCAGCGGCGACAGGTTCTACGAGCAGTACTTC. Its protein product is CASGDRFYEQYF.

The chain couples TRBV24-1 to TRBJ1-5; 8 bases line up with TRBD1. Germline CDR1 is KGHDR and CDR2 is SFDVKD. The junction had 5 bases not matched to a gene; V was cut back by 3 bases and J by 8 bases. The CDR3 totals 14 residues. As DNA, the CDR3 is TGTGCCACCAGTGATGAGACAGGGGAAAAGCCCCAGCATTTT. This gives the protein CATSDETGEKPQHF.

The rearrangement joins TRBV3-1 (or the pseudogene TRBV3-2) to TRBJ1-1, with D perhaps matching TRBD1 (6 bases). Between the trimmed V and J ends, which lost 2 bases and 5 bases, there was a span of 18 bases. The length of the CDR3 is 16 residues. CDR1 is LGHDT and CDR2 is YNNKEL in the germline V gene (reference sequence). The CDR3 DNA reads TGTGCCAGCAGCCAAAACCCGACAGGAAAAGGTACTGAAGCTTTCTTT. Residues: CASSQNPTGKGTEAFF.

The rearrangement links TRBV5-4 to TRBJ2-3; tentatively, D is TRBD1 (5 bases). The CDR3 is 17 residues long. Trimming shortened V by 2 bases and J by 0 bases, and 16 bases separated the two germline ends. From germline, CDR1 is SGHNT and CDR2 YYREEE (reference sequence). The CDR3 DNA is TGTGCCAGCAGCTTATCCCCCAGGGCAGGGAGCACAGATACGCAGTATTTT. Protein: CASSLSPRAGSTDTQYF.

The chain links TRBV5-4 to TRBJ2-1; 12 positions match TRBD1. The CDR3 is 16 residues long. V dropped 4 bases and J dropped 10; count of bases not matched to a gene: 12. Germline V CDR1 and CDR2: SGHNT, YYREEE (reference sequence). The CDR3 sequence: CASSGRSGQGAGEQFF. The DNA for the CDR3 is TGTGCCAGCAGCGGTAGATCGGGACAGGGGGCTGGGGAGCAGTTCTTC.

The chain carries TRBV19 and TRBJ1-5, with D possibly matching TRBD1 (6 bases). This CDR3 region has 15 residues. Germline V gene data show CDR1 as LNHDA and CDR2 as SQIVND (reference sequence). Trimming removed 2 bases at V and 3 bases at J, with 11 bases between. CDR3 bases: TGTGCCAGTAGTATAAGCGGACAGATCAATCAGCCCCAGCATTTT. Translation: CASSISGQINQPQHF.

This chain joins TRBV7-8 and TRBJ2-1, with 11 bases lining up with TRBD1. The CDR3 consists of 17 residues. V was clipped by 4 bases and J by 7 bases; unmatched bases: 12. Germline CDR1 SGHVS, CDR2 FQNEAQ. CDR3 in DNA: TGTGCCAGCAGCTACGGTGTTTGGGACAGGGGGTTAAATGAGCAGTTCTTC. As protein: CASSYGVWDRGLNEQFF.

This chain connects TRBV2 to TRBJ2-1; possible D gene TRBD2, 5 bases. CDR1 is SNHLY and CDR2 is FYNNEI in the germline V gene. The CDR3 runs to 15 residues. V was cut by 7 bases and J by 0 bases, with 13 bases left in between. CDR3 residues: CASKRETSSYNEQFF. For the CDR3, the DNA is TGTGCCAGCAAACGGGAAACGAGCTCCTACAATGAGCAGTTCTTC.

V and J are TRBV5-5 and TRBJ2-5; D may be TRBD2 (5 bases). CDR3 length: 17 residues. With 2 bases removed from V and 2 bases from J, the gap between germline ends came to 19 bases. Germline V gene sequence: CDR1 SGHKS, CDR2 YYEKEE (reference sequence). CDR3 sequence reads: CASSLAQLLAPQETQYF. CDR3 sequence (DNA): TGTGCCAGCAGCTTAGCCCAGCTTTTAGCGCCACAAGAGACCCAGTACTTC.

A few counts support this clone. Here the CDR3 reads CASSEFAVELGGYTF. CDR3 nucleotide sequence: TGTGCCAGCAGTGAGTTCGCGGTCGAATTAGGAGGCTACACCTTC. The chain carries TRBV25-1 and TRBJ1-2, with D hard to call. Germline V gene sequence: CDR1 MGHDK, CDR2 SYGVNS. CDR3 length equals 15 residues. V lost 3 bases and J lost 8, with 19 bases in between.

V is TRBV6-6 and J is TRBJ2-7, with 9 bases lining up with TRBD2. Germline loops: CDR1 MNHNY, CDR2 SVGAGI (reference sequence). Germline trimming cut 5 bases from V and 4 bases from J; bases unmatched to any gene: 9. CDR3 length equals 15 residues. CDR3 protein: CASSGNSGSGYEQYF. The CDR3 DNA reads TGTGCCAGCAGTGGGAATAGCGGGAGCGGGTACGAGCAGTACTTC.

This chain links TRBV7-3 with TRBJ1-6, with TRBD1 as a possible D gene (5 bases). Trimming took 5 bases from V and 10 from J, leaving 12 bases between them. Germline-derived CDR1 and CDR2 are SGHTA and FQGTGA. CDR3 length: 13 amino acids. The CDR3 nucleotides read TGTGCCAGCAGCGAATCGGGGGGATCACCCCTCCACTTT. Translated, it gives CASSESGGSPLHF. The full variable domain, in which reference TRBV7-3 and TRBJ1-6 provide the parts outside the CDR3, is GAGVSQTPSNKVTEKGKYVELRCDPISGHTALYWYRQSLGQGPEFLIYFQGTGAADDSGLPNDRFFAVRPEGSVSTLKIQRTERGDSAVYLCASSESGGSPLHFGNGTRLTVT.

This chain joins TRBV5-1 and TRBJ2-7, with D possibly matching TRBD1 (7 bases). This CDR3 is built from 15 residues. Germline loops: CDR1 SGHRS, CDR2 YFSETQ. V was trimmed by 0 bases and J by 5 bases, leaving 15 bases between them. CDR3 in DNA: TGCGCCAGCAGCTTGGCCAGGGGGGTGTGGGACGAGCAGTACTTC. This translates into CASSLARGVWDEQYF.